Following are 14 T cell receptor beta chains from one sample sequenced in a study of cytomegalovirus exposure and HLA in healthy donors. Data came from immunoSEQ multiplex PCR; TCRdb stores just in-frame clones and leaves some out. The sample lists roughly 350,000 clones; 86% were seen once. The sequenced sample consisted of PBMCs. These receptors came from a woman under 30 in good health and CMV-seronegative.

The V gene is TRBV6-5, the J gene TRBJ2-5, with 13 bases identical to TRBD2. The CDR3 is made up of 15 amino acids. Germline values: CDR1 MNHEY, CDR2 SVGAGI. V lost 6 bases to trimming and J lost 7 bases; unmatched junction nucleotides: 8. The CDR3 DNA is TGTGCCAGCAGAGGGACTAGCGGGGCTCCGGGGACCCAGTACTTC. This codes for CASRGTSGAPGTQYF.

The chain uses TRBV4-1 and TRBJ2-3; D may be TRBD2 (6 bases). Germline lookup yields CDR1 MGHRA and CDR2 YSYEKL. The CDR3 is made up of 14 amino acids. Between the trimmed V and J ends, which lost 3 bases and 6 bases, there was a span of 13 bases. The CDR3 sequence: CASSQEGFGDTQYF. The CDR3, as DNA: TGCGCCAGCAGCCAGGAGGGATTCGGGGATACGCAGTATTTT.

V and J are TRBV5-1 and TRBJ2-2; TRBD1 is a possible D gene (6 bases). V lost 0 bases and J lost 3, with 12 bases in between. The germline CDR1 and CDR2 sequences are SGHRS and YFSETQ. The CDR3 covers 16 residues. CDR3 DNA sequence: TGCGCCAGCAGCTTGGGTGGGACATGGGACACCGGGGAGCTGTTTTTT. This translates into CASSLGGTWDTGELFF.

CDR3 in amino acids: CASSPRYLAGDREYEQYF. The CDR3 region has the DNA TGTGCCAGCTCACCACGGTATCTAGCGGGAGATCGGGAATACGAGCAGTACTTC. The chain couples TRBV18 to TRBJ2-7; TRBD2 matches at 10 bases. The length of the CDR3 is 18 residues. V lost 1 base and J lost 4; bases outside the gene matches: 13. CDR1 is KGHSH, CDR2 LQKENI, per germline.

The chain uses TRBV4-3 and TRBJ1-1; maybe TRBD1 (6 bases). V lost 3 bases to trimming and J lost 11 bases, with 19 bases between them. The CDR3 consists of 14 residues. In germline, CDR1 is LGHNA, CDR2 YSLEER. CDR3 sequence reads: CASSQMKQGIDAFF. In DNA form, the CDR3 reads TGCGCCAGCAGCCAGATGAAACAGGGAATTGATGCTTTCTTT.

V usage is TRBV5-8 and J usage is TRBJ1-5, with D tentatively TRBD1 (5 bases). The V gene lost 7 bases and the J gene lost 0 bases, with 20 bases spanning the gap. This CDR3 is 17 amino acids long. In germline, CDR1 is SGHTS, CDR2 YDEGEE. Written as DNA, the CDR3 is TGTGCCAGCGCCCGGGACTGGGATCAACGTAGCAATCAGCCCCAGCATTTT. It is translated as CASARDWDQRSNQPQHF.

The chain uses TRBV2 and TRBJ2-3; 13 nucleotides agree with TRBD2. Germline CDR1 reads SNHLY; CDR2 reads FYNNEI. The CDR3 runs to 15 residues. V trimming: 7 bases; J trimming: 8 bases; junction bases outside the gene matches: 9. The CDR3 DNA is TGTGCCAGCACCCCCCGACTAGCGGGAGGAGGTACGCAGTATTTT. It codes for CASTPRLAGGGTQYF.

This clone was detected once. The V gene is TRBV4-3, the J gene TRBJ2-7; a possible D gene is TRBD1 (6 bases). Trimming shortened V by 3 bases and J by 2 bases, and 14 bases separated the two germline ends. The CDR3 runs to 15 residues. CDR1 is LGHNA, CDR2 YSLEER, per germline. DNA of the CDR3: TGCGCCAGCAGCCAGTCGTGGACAGACCCCTACGAGCAGTACTTC. The encoded protein is CASSQSWTDPYEQYF.

CDR3 sequence: CASSTEPSMMEQFF. As DNA, the CDR3 is TGCGCCAGCAGCACCGAGCCCTCAATGATGGAGCAGTTCTTC. This chain connects TRBV5-1 to TRBJ2-1; D gene unclear. V shed 4 bases and J shed 10 bases, with 18 bases lying between them. The germline V gene encodes CDR1 SGHRS and CDR2 YFSETQ. This CDR3 comprises 14 residues.

This chain connects TRBV29-1 to TRBJ2-3, with 12 positions matching TRBD2. The germline V gene encodes CDR1 SQVTM and CDR2 ANQGSEA. Trimming at V came to 6 bases and at J to 2 bases, leaving 9 bases not matched to a gene. This CDR3 region has 16 residues. The CDR3 protein is CSVPRLAGESTDTQYF. Here the CDR3 DNA reads TGCAGCGTACCCCGACTAGCGGGAGAGTCCACAGATACGCAGTATTTT.

This chain joins TRBV7-6 and TRBJ2-7; the D gene is possibly TRBD2 (6 bases). The CDR3 is 14 residues long. Per germline, CDR1 SGHVS and CDR2 FNYEAQ. Trimming stripped 5 bases from V and 2 bases from J, with 13 bases between. The CDR3 reads CASSPLGEAYEQYF. CDR3 coding DNA: TGTGCCAGCAGCCCATTGGGGGAGGCCTACGAGCAGTACTTC.

The V call is TRBV6-4, the J call TRBJ2-7, with TRBD2 matching over 7 bases. Looked up from germline, CDR1 is MRHNA and CDR2 is SNTAGT. The CDR3 length is 16 residues. The V and J ends lost 7 bases and 2 bases, in that order; junction bases with no gene match: 14. This CDR3 reads CASTNQDPRGAYEQYF. CDR3 nucleotide sequence: TGTGCCAGCACCAACCAAGACCCTCGGGGGGCCTACGAGCAGTACTTC.

This clone appeared once. The chain carries TRBV19 and TRBJ2-3; D unresolved. Germline V gene data show CDR1 as LNHDA and CDR2 as SQIVND (reference sequence). The V end lost 5 bases, the J end lost 1 base, and 19 bases lay between the germline ends. The CDR3 runs to 17 residues. As DNA, the CDR3 is TGTGCCAGTAGTTTATCTCTTCTACGACACCGCACAGATACGCAGTATTTT. Amino acids: CASSLSLLRHRTDTQYF.

The chain couples TRBV7-2 to TRBJ2-7, with D possibly matching TRBD2 (6 bases). Germline V CDR1 and CDR2: SGHTA, FQGNSA. V was shortened by 3 bases and J by 0 bases, with 18 bases between the two germline ends. CDR3 size: 17 residues. The CDR3 is CASSLVGIGSGSYEQYF. The CDR3 DNA is TGTGCCAGCAGCTTGGTAGGAATCGGGAGCGGCTCCTACGAGCAGTACTTC. Combining the CDR3 with reference TRBV7-2 and TRBJ2-7 gives the whole variable domain GAGVSQSPSNKVTEKGKDVELRCDPISGHTALYWYRQSLGQGLEFLIYFQGNSAPDKSGLPSDRFSAERTGGSVSTLTIQRTQQEDSAVYLCASSLVGIGSGSYEQYFGPGTRLTVT.